Given below is one T cell receptor beta chain in context. The repertoire was sequenced with immunoSEQ multiplex PCR; TCRdb's copy has only in-frame clones and lacks some. The sample comprises about 220,000 clones, 82% of which are singletons, and about 5% rests with the top ten. Unmatched junction bases numbered 4, after V lost 7 bases and J lost 3 bases. The CDR3 consists of 14 residues. Germline CDR1 SNHLY, CDR2 FYNNEI. These data belong to a study of blood T cell repertoires in COVID-19. The V and J genes are TRBV2 and TRBJ2-3; 10 positions agree with TRBD2. This clonotype was sampled from a woman aged 70-85 years with COVID-19, enrolled during active disease. Sequencing used peripheral blood. The CDR3 spells CASTETSGTDTQYF. CDR3 nucleotides: TGTGCCAGCACCGAGACTAGCGGGACAGATACGCAGTATTTT.